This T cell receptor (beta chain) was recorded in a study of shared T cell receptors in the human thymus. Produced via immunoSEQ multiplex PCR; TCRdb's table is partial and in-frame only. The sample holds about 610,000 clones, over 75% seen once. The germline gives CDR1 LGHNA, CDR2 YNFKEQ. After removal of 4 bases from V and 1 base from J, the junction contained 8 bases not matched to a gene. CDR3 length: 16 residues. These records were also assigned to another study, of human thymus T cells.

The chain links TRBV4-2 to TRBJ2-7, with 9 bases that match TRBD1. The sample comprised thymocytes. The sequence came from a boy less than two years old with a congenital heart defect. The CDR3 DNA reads TGTGCCAGCAGCCCGGCCGGGACAGGGAGTTCCTACGAGCAGTACTTC. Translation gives CASSPAGTGSSYEQYF.